What follows are 32 T cell receptor beta chains derived from one specimen sequenced in a study of T-cell memory formation after mild COVID-19. Each CDR3 protein is one row after TCRdb ran MiXCR on the 5' RACE reads. There are 150,000 to 200,000 distinct CDR3 sequences in the sample; 9.5% to 13% occur only once, and less than 4% lies in the top ten. The sequencing input was PBMCs or a T cell subset sorted from them (not recorded which). These receptors all stem from a man in his late teens or twenties who had mild COVID-19 (a few samples of this study predate the infection). Cell type and time point are not known.

The chain carries TRBV6-2 or TRBV6-3 and TRBJ2-7; 8 bases map to TRBD1. Germline V gives CDR1 MNHEY, CDR2 SVGEGT. This CDR3 is 14 amino acids long. Germline trimming cut 6 bases from V and 6 bases from J; bases unmatched to any gene: 10. Here the CDR3 reads CASSRQGKLSEQYF. The CDR3 nucleotides are TGTGCCAGCAGCAGACAGGGGAAGTTGAGCGAGCAGTACTTC.

The chain carries TRBV20-1 and TRBJ2-3, with TRBD2 identical over 15 bases. From germline, CDR1 is DFQATT and CDR2 SNEGSKA (reference sequence). V was clipped by 1 base and J by 7 bases; unmatched bases: 9. The CDR3 spans 17 residues. The CDR3 here is CSARGTSGGATWNTQYF. The CDR3 DNA follows: TGCAGTGCTAGAGGGACTAGCGGGGGGGCTACATGGAATACGCAGTATTTT.

V usage is TRBV7-2 and J usage is TRBJ1-6, with D unclear. CDR3 length: 15 amino acids. The germline V gene has CDR1 SGHTA and CDR2 FQGNSA. With 7 bases removed from V and 0 bases from J, the gap between germline ends came to 10 bases. This CDR3 is CASTSRSSYNSPLHF. The CDR3 nucleotides read TGTGCCAGCACCTCCCGTAGCTCCTATAATTCACCCCTCCACTTT. Based on the CDR3 plus reference TRBV7-2 and TRBJ1-6, the full variable domain is GAGVSQSPSNKVTEKGKDVELRCDPISGHTALYWYRQSLGQGLEFLIYFQGNSAPDKSGLPSDRFSAERTGGSVSTLTIQRTQQEDSAVYLCASTSRSSYNSPLHFGNGTRLTVT.

There are a few counts of this clonotype. This chain uses TRBV7-2 with TRBJ2-3, with D maybe TRBD2 (5 bases). This CDR3 is built from 16 residues. The germline gives CDR1 SGHTA, CDR2 FQGNSA. The V gene lost 1 base and the J gene lost 0 bases, with 11 bases spanning the gap. The CDR3 sequence is CASSLVSGISTDTQYF. The CDR3, as DNA: TGTGCCAGCAGCTTAGTGTCCGGGATCAGCACAGATACGCAGTATTTT.

The sample holds a few counts of this clonotype. This chain connects TRBV6-5 to TRBJ2-3; D is ambiguous. V gave up 6 bases and J gave up 0 bases, with 16 bases separating them. CDR1 MNHEY and CDR2 SVGAGI come from the germline V gene. The CDR3 covers 16 residues. CDR3 DNA: TGTGCCAGCAGACCCGTCCTTACCTCTAGCACAGATACGCAGTATTTT. Translated: CASRPVLTSSTDTQYF.

V gene TRBV6-5 combines with J gene TRBJ2-7; D not resolved. From germline, CDR1 is MNHEY and CDR2 SVGAGI. V was clipped by 9 bases and J by 3 bases, with 15 bases between them. The CDR3 extends over 13 amino acids. CDR3 in amino acids: CASSRQVRYEQYF. The CDR3 nucleotides read TGTGCCAGTAGTCGGCAGGTCCGCTACGAGCAGTACTTC.

The rearrangement uses TRBV11-3 and TRBJ2-6, with 7 bases fitting TRBD1. The germline V gene has CDR1 SGHNT and CDR2 YENEEA. CDR3 length equals 16 residues. V lost 6 bases and J lost 2; bases outside the gene matches: 7. The CDR3 DNA reads TGTGCCAGCAGTTCTACAGGGGAAGCTGGGGCCAACGTCCTGACTTTC. Protein sequence: CASSSTGEAGANVLTF. Full variable domain (rest looked up from reference TRBV11-3 and TRBJ2-6): EAGVVQSPRYKIIEKKQPVAFWCNPISGHNTLYWYLQNLGQGPELLIRYENEEAVDDSQLPKDRFSAERLKGVDSTLKIQPAELGDSAVYLCASSSTGEAGANVLTFGAGSRLTVL.

DNA of the CDR3: TGTGCCAGCAGCGCTGTAGAGACCCAGTACTTC. Its translation: CASSAVETQYF. V usage is TRBV11-1 and J usage is TRBJ2-5, with unresolved D. Germline V gene lookup returns CDR1 SGHAT and CDR2 FQDESV (reference sequence). Between the trimmed V and J ends, which lost 5 bases and 4 bases, there was a span of 5 bases. This CDR3 has 11 amino acids.

The chain joins TRBV24-1 to TRBJ2-5; either TRBD1 or TRBD2 may fit D (5 bases each). CDR1 and CDR2 from the germline V gene are KGHDR and SFDVKD. The CDR3 contains 14 residues. V was trimmed by 4 bases and J by 1 base, leaving 9 bases between them. This chain's CDR3 is CATSDPGTQETQYF. The DNA of the CDR3 is TGTGCCACCAGTGACCCGGGGACCCAAGAGACCCAGTACTTC.

The rearrangement links TRBV6-2 or TRBV6-3 to TRBJ2-7; maybe TRBD1 (6 bases). Germline CDR1 MNHEY, CDR2 SVGEGT. V was shortened by 5 bases and J by 3 bases, with 23 bases between the two germline ends. This CDR3 spans 17 amino acids. This CDR3 is CASSTHNPGQQNYEQYV. DNA for the CDR3: TGTGCCAGCAGTACCCACAACCCGGGACAACAGAACTACGAGCAGTACGTC.

This clonotype appeared many times. The chain employs TRBV5-1 and TRBJ1-1; no clear D. There are 13 residues in the CDR3. Germline assignment: CDR1 SGHRS and CDR2 YFSETQ. V was clipped by 0 bases and J by 4 bases, with 7 bases between them. The chain's CDR3 is CASSLVRSTEAFF. CDR3 DNA: TGCGCCAGCAGCTTGGTTCGTTCCACTGAAGCTTTCTTT.

This chain connects TRBV12-3 or TRBV12-4 to TRBJ1-3, with a weak D call TRBD1 (5 bases). V gave up 8 bases and J gave up 2 bases, with 10 bases separating them. The CDR3 has 13 amino acids. The CDR3 here is CASREGTGNTIYF. The CDR3 DNA reads TGTGCCAGCCGAGAGGGGACTGGAAACACCATATATTTT.

This clonotype appeared many times. The V gene is TRBV20-1, the J gene TRBJ2-5; the D call may be TRBD1 or TRBD2 (6 bases each). The germline gives CDR1 DFQATT, CDR2 SNEGSKA (reference sequence). The CDR3 runs to 13 residues. Between the trimmed V and J ends, which lost 1 base and 5 bases, there was a span of 11 bases. Here the CDR3 reads CSARAGAGETQYF. Here the CDR3 DNA reads TGCAGTGCTAGAGCGGGGGCAGGGGAGACCCAGTACTTC.

V is TRBV7-2 and J is TRBJ2-1; 7 nucleotides match TRBD2. V was clipped by 5 bases and J by 6 bases; unmatched bases: 4. Per germline, CDR1 SGHTA and CDR2 FQGNSA. The CDR3 sequence is 13 residues long. CDR3 residues: CASSRGTTNEQFF. In DNA form, the CDR3 reads TGTGCCAGCAGCCGCGGGACTACCAATGAGCAGTTCTTC.

V usage is TRBV6-2 or TRBV6-3 and J usage is TRBJ1-1; 7 positions agree with TRBD1. J gave up 2 bases and V 2 bases, and 8 bases lay outside the gene matches. The CDR3 contains 16 residues. CDR1 is MNHEY, CDR2 SVGEGT, per germline. The CDR3 reads CASSYRTGESNTEAFF. The CDR3 DNA follows: TGTGCCAGCAGTTACAGGACAGGAGAGTCAAACACTGAAGCTTTCTTT.

This clonotype has a count of ten or more. CDR3 nucleotide sequence: TGCAGTGCCCAGGACGTGTCAATTCGCGAGACCCAGTACTTC. Encoded protein: CSAQDVSIRETQYF. The chain employs TRBV20-1 and TRBJ2-5, with D uncertain. Trimming took 6 bases from V and 5 from J, leaving 19 bases between them. The CDR3 is 14 residues long. Germline V gene sequence: CDR1 DFQATT, CDR2 SNEGSKA (reference sequence).

This clonotype has a handful of counts. V usage is TRBV7-2 and J usage is TRBJ2-7; TRBD1 might be the D (5 bases). The CDR3 is made up of 14 amino acids. V lost 6 bases and J lost 3, with 15 bases in between. The germline gives CDR1 SGHTA, CDR2 FQGNSA. The CDR3 protein is CASSKGVKNYEQYF. In nucleotides, the CDR3 is TGTGCCAGCAGTAAAGGGGTCAAAAACTACGAGCAGTACTTC. Supplemented by reference TRBV7-2 and TRBJ2-7, the full variable domain reads GAGVSQSPSNKVTEKGKDVELRCDPISGHTALYWYRQSLGQGLEFLIYFQGNSAPDKSGLPSDRFSAERTGGSVSTLTIQRTQQEDSAVYLCASSKGVKNYEQYFGPGTRLTVT.

This clonotype was observed a handful of times. The rearrangement joins TRBV6-1 to TRBJ2-7, with D perhaps TRBD1 (6 bases). Germline assignment: CDR1 MNHNS and CDR2 SASEGT. This CDR3 contains 14 residues. The V gene lost 6 bases and the J gene lost 6 bases, with 18 bases spanning the gap. The CDR3 here is CASSPRTGPSEQYF. DNA of the CDR3: TGTGCCAGCAGCCCACGAACAGGGCCAAGCGAGCAGTACTTC.

This clonotype showed up just a few times. The J gene is TRBJ2-4, the V gene TRBV6-6, with a weak D call TRBD1 (5 bases). V was shortened by 8 bases and J by 5 bases, with 10 bases between the two germline ends. From germline, CDR1 is MNHNY and CDR2 SVGAGI (reference sequence). This CDR3 is 12 amino acids long. CDR3 sequence reads: CASGKQENIQYF. CDR3 sequence (DNA): TGTGCCAGCGGAAAACAGGAAAACATTCAGTACTTC.

The chain recombines TRBV28 with TRBJ2-3, with TRBD2 matching over 9 bases. The V gene's germline CDR1 is MDHEN and CDR2 SYDVKM. This CDR3 contains 16 residues. The ends lost 5 bases at V and 6 bases at J; junction bases unmatched: 12. The CDR3 here is CASSTPASGVADTQYF. As DNA, the CDR3 is TGTGCCAGCAGTACTCCGGCTAGCGGGGTAGCCGATACGCAGTATTTT.

This clonotype was counted only a few times. The chain joins TRBV2 to TRBJ2-3; D possibly corresponds to TRBD1 (6 bases). This CDR3 comprises 15 residues. Germline CDR1 and CDR2: SNHLY and FYNNEI. Trimming cost V 7 bases and J 1 base, with 15 bases left between them. The CDR3 DNA is TGTGCCAGCATGGGGGCTAAGGGGCGCACAGATACGCAGTATTTT. As protein: CASMGAKGRTDTQYF. Together with reference TRBV2 and TRBJ2-3, the CDR3 gives the full variable domain: EPEVTQTPSHQVTQMGQEVILRCVPISNHLYFYWYRQILGQKVEFLVSFYNNEISEKSEIFDDQFSVERPDGSNFTLKIRSTKLEDSAMYFCASMGAKGRTDTQYFGPGTRLTVL.

The J gene is TRBJ2-3, the V gene TRBV28; TRBD2 is a possible D gene (5 bases). Per germline, CDR1 MDHEN and CDR2 SYDVKM. CDR3 length: 14 amino acids. The ends were cut back, 2 bases at V and 9 bases at J, with 15 bases in the middle. CDR3: CASSLGGPQITQYF. The CDR3 region has the DNA TGTGCCAGCAGTTTAGGCGGGCCACAGATAACGCAGTATTTT.

This clonotype was detected only a few times. The J gene is TRBJ2-5, the V gene TRBV12-3 or TRBV12-4, with no clear D. The CDR3 is 14 residues long. The V end lost 8 bases, the J end lost 2 bases, and 15 bases lay between the germline ends. The CDR3 DNA sequence: TGTGCCAGCGGACCTTTACACTTACAAGAGACCCAGTACTTC. This translates into CASGPLHLQETQYF.

This clonotype was counted between two and nine times. The chain joins TRBV20-1 to TRBJ2-1; 13 bases match TRBD2. CDR1 and CDR2 from the germline V gene are DFQATT and SNEGSKA (reference sequence). This CDR3 is built from 14 residues. V shed 3 bases, J shed 7 bases, and the junction held 3 bases outside the gene matches. The CDR3 loop is CSASRLAGGNEQFF. CDR3 DNA: TGCAGTGCTAGTCGACTAGCGGGGGGTAATGAGCAGTTCTTC.

In its sample, this clonotype was seen a few times. The chain uses TRBV29-1 and TRBJ2-5, with 7 bases that match TRBD1. J gave up 5 bases and V 6 bases, and 6 bases lay outside the gene matches. Germline V CDR1 and CDR2: SQVTM, ANQGSEA. The CDR3 loop spans 12 amino acids. The CDR3 region has the DNA TGCAGCGTGTCACAGGGGTGGGAGACCCAGTACTTC. Translation: CSVSQGWETQYF.

This clonotype has at least ten counts. The chain employs TRBV10-3 and TRBJ2-3; no firm D call. Trimming shortened V by 3 bases and J by 2 bases, and 9 bases separated the two germline ends. Germline CDR1 reads ENHRY; CDR2 reads SYGVKD. The CDR3 extends over 14 amino acids. The CDR3 region is CAISDARNTDTQYF. CDR3 nucleotides: TGTGCCATCAGTGATGCCAGAAACACAGATACGCAGTATTTT.

This clonotype was found many times. This chain links TRBV15 with TRBJ2-7, with D uncertain. The CDR3 runs to 16 residues. Trimming stripped 3 bases from V and 0 bases from J, with 15 bases between. CDR1 LNHNV and CDR2 YYDKDF come from the germline V gene (reference sequence). CDR3 in amino acids: CATSRLSRSGSYEQYF. The CDR3 DNA reads TGTGCCACCAGCAGGTTGAGCAGGTCGGGCTCCTACGAGCAGTACTTC.

This clonotype has a handful of counts. This chain joins TRBV12-3 or TRBV12-4 and TRBJ1-1; D possibly corresponds to TRBD1 (5 bases). The CDR3 is 12 amino acids. Trimming removed 7 bases at V and 4 bases at J, with 10 bases between. CDR3 nucleotides: TGTGCCAGCACTCTTCAGGGCACTGAAGCTTTCTTT. This gives the protein CASTLQGTEAFF.

There are a few counts of this clonotype. J is TRBJ2-3 and V is TRBV27; D unresolved. CDR1 and CDR2 (germline): MNHEY, SMNVEV (reference sequence). Trimming removed 5 bases from V and 0 bases from J, with 12 bases in between. The CDR3 totals 15 residues. The CDR3 reads CASSRSRASTDTQYF. The CDR3 DNA reads TGTGCCAGCAGTCGCTCAAGAGCCAGCACAGATACGCAGTATTTT.

The chain joins TRBV7-8 to TRBJ2-2, with D possibly TRBD1 on 5 matching bases. Germline values: CDR1 SGHVS, CDR2 FQNEAQ. This CDR3 contains 15 residues. V lost 2 bases and J lost 0, with 7 bases in between. The CDR3, as DNA: TGTGCCAGCAGCTTACTCAGGGCGAACACCGGGGAGCTGTTTTTT. Translating it yields CASSLLRANTGELFF.

As DNA, the CDR3 is TGCGCCAGCAGCCGAGAAACCGGGACGGCTGGCGGCTATGGCTACACCTTC. Encoded protein: CASSRETGTAGGYGYTF. The V call is TRBV5-1, the J call TRBJ1-2; D is perhaps TRBD1 (5 bases). V shed 4 bases and J shed 4 bases, with 23 bases lying between them. The CDR3 totals 17 residues. Germline V CDR1 and CDR2: SGHRS, YFSETQ.

The table lists this clonotype with a few counts. The V and J genes are TRBV4-2 and TRBJ2-3; D remains unclear. The CDR3 sequence is 15 residues long. Trimming stripped 0 bases from V and 6 bases from J, with 13 bases between. Per germline, CDR1 LGHNA and CDR2 YNFKEQ. DNA of the CDR3: TGTGCCAGCAGCCAAGAACCTCTGATGGCGGATACGCAGTATTTT. Translation: CASSQEPLMADTQYF.